This TCR beta chain derives from a study of T cell repertoires in cytomegalovirus infection. Turning to the study itself: Alongside well-studied HLA-B-restricted CMV epitopes, recently identified HLA-C-restricted CMV epitopes were also used. In public TCR beta signatures, there were indications of both CMV infection and matching HLA type.

MiXCR, applied by TCRdb to the reads, yields one record per CDR3 protein. The table records fewer than 850,000 distinct CDR3 sequences, 25% to 30% of them present only once. Concerning this clonotype itself: What it binds is not known.

This clonotype originated in a human donor in good health (CMV status not recorded). Some clones in this sample may be carry-over from other donors' samples. Source: cultured CD8+ T cells from PBMCs, taken from culture after CMV antigen stimulation.

The CDR3 loop reads CASSLLPGGEFSSYNEQFF. For the CDR3, the DNA is TGTGCCAGCAGCTTATTGCCGGGCGGGGAATTTAGCTCCTACAATGAGCAGTTCTTC. The rearrangement links TRBV11-1 to TRBJ2-1, with a weak D call TRBD2 (6 bases). Germline lookup yields CDR1 SGHAT and CDR2 FQDESV (reference sequence). Trimming cost V 2 bases and J 0 bases, with 20 bases left between them. The CDR3 is 19 amino acids.